This TCR beta chain is from a study of regulatory T cells in long-lasting Graves disease. J lost 3 bases, V lost 5 bases, and 6 bases had no gene match. The CDR3 has 16 amino acids. Germline-derived CDR1 and CDR2 are SGHAT and FQNNGV. The sample's time point: newly diagnosed GD, antithyroid drugs for less than 3 months. Construction of the TCR library relied on RNA isolated from PBMCs. Building of the TCR beta libraries involved iRepertoire HTBI primers and Arm-PCR of CDR3 regions. TCRdb recomputed calls from the multiplex PCR reads with MiXCR, one row per CDR3 protein. The sample holds about 460,000 distinct CDR3 sequences, less than 15% seen once. These records were also assigned to another study, of T cells in Graves' hyperthyroidism and ophthalmopathy.

The chain uses TRBV11-2 and TRBJ2-7; 14 nucleotides line up with TRBD2. The sequencing used peripheral blood mononuclear cells (PBMCs), collected at new diagnosis, from a patient treated with antithyroid drugs. This TCR came from a woman between 45 and 65 years old with Graves disease. The CDR3 nucleotides are TGTGCCAGCAGCCCCGGGACTAGCGGGAGCCGCTACGAGCAGTACTTC. Protein sequence: CASSPGTSGSRYEQYF.